The T cell receptor beta chain under discussion was sequenced for a study of long-term antiretroviral therapy in people with HIV. Among participants with HIV, every one received treatment in the United States. Regarding this clone: Its target is not known.

Study findings and constraints: Repertoires in HIV (unlike those of controls) had narrower CDR3 length ranges.

It was version v3.0 of the immunoSEQ assay that was run at survey level. Profiled with immunoSEQ multiplex PCR; TCRdb holds only in-frame clones, not every one. Counted here are some 28,000 clones, approximately 90% occurring once; the ten biggest clones make up 4.3%. Unmatched junction bases numbered 6, after V lost 10 bases and J lost 2 bases. The V gene's germline CDR1 is ENHRY and CDR2 SYGVKD. The CDR3 is 15 amino acids. This clonotype was sampled from a middle-aged woman with HIV. V is TRBV10-3 and J is TRBJ2-6; 9 bases agree with TRBD1. The specimen comprised unsorted PBMCs, sampled just over 5 years after starting antiretroviral therapy. The DNA of the CDR3 is TGTGCCACGGGGGGACAGGGAGCTGGGGCCAACGTCCTGACTTTC. Its protein product is CATGGQGAGANVLTF.